Each of the 23 T cell receptor beta chains below was sequenced from the same sample in a study of human T cells and chemical hapten exposure. Specified time point: patch test 1, 2 weeks after DPC sensitization. Sample treatment: therapeutic diphenylcyclopropenone sensitization with weekly scalp DPC. In TCRdb, the RACE reads were re-called with MiXCR into one record per CDR3 protein. The sample consists of roughly 180,000 distinct CDR3 sequences, under 25% of them appearing once. The source was whole blood, collected in connection with sensitization to the hapten diphenylcyclopropenone (DPC). The receptors come from a woman aged 45-65 years with alopecia areata. Some clones in this sample may be carry-over from other donors' samples.

The chain is built from TRBV20-1 and TRBJ2-7; D might be TRBD1 (6 bases). The V end lost 3 bases, the J end lost 3 bases, and 12 bases lay between the germline ends. Germline CDR1 reads DFQATT; CDR2 reads SNEGSKA (reference sequence). The CDR3 is 13 amino acids. The CDR3: CSASPGTSYEQYF. In DNA form, the CDR3 reads TGCAGTGCTAGTCCCGGGACAAGCTACGAGCAGTACTTC.

The J gene is TRBJ2-3, the V gene TRBV20-1; a possible D gene is TRBD2 (6 bases). Germline lookup yields CDR1 DFQATT and CDR2 SNEGSKA (reference sequence). V was pared by 4 bases and J by 8 bases, with 19 bases between. The CDR3 consists of 14 residues. The DNA for the CDR3 is TGCAGTGCTACCTTACTTAGCGGTACGGGTACGCAGTATTTT. This gives the protein CSATLLSGTGTQYF.

The V and J genes are TRBV5-1 and TRBJ1-5, with D perhaps TRBD1 (6 bases). Germline CDR1 SGHRS, CDR2 YFSETQ. The CDR3 runs 14 residues. V was clipped by 4 bases and J by 4 bases, with 12 bases between them. The CDR3 here is CASSEGVKNQPQHF. DNA of the CDR3: TGCGCCAGCAGCGAGGGGGTAAAGAATCAGCCCCAGCATTTT.

This clonotype was recorded a few times. V gene TRBV5-6 combines with J gene TRBJ1-2; 7 nucleotides line up with TRBD1. J gave up 0 bases and V 4 bases, and 6 bases lay outside the gene matches. CDR1 is SGHDT, CDR2 YYEEEE, per germline. The CDR3 runs 15 residues. In DNA form, the CDR3 reads TGTGCCAGCAGCCAAGATACAGGGGCTAACTATGGCTACACCTTC. Translated: CASSQDTGANYGYTF.

The chain is built from TRBV5-1 and TRBJ2-5; 9 bases fit TRBD2. The germline gives CDR1 SGHRS, CDR2 YFSETQ. The J segment lost 5 bases and the V segment lost 0 bases, leaving 8 bases of the junction unmatched. CDR3 length: 16 amino acids. The CDR3 DNA reads as TGCGCCAGCAGCTTGGTAGCGGGAGCCGCCGGGGAGACCCAGTACTTC. The encoded protein is CASSLVAGAAGETQYF.

The chain joins TRBV11-1 to TRBJ2-3; 8 bases fit TRBD2. Germline assignment: CDR1 SGHAT and CDR2 FQDESV (reference sequence). The CDR3 contains 15 residues. Trimming removed 2 bases from V and 6 bases from J; junction bases left unmatched: 7. CDR3 DNA: TGTGCCAGCAGCTTACAAGCGGGAGTCCCCGATACGCAGTATTTT. Protein product: CASSLQAGVPDTQYF.

The genes are TRBV9 and TRBJ2-5; TRBD1 aligns across 7 bases. This CDR3 has 14 residues. The germline V gene encodes CDR1 SGDLS and CDR2 YYNGEE. J lost 2 bases, V lost 3 bases, and 4 bases had no gene match. The CDR3 loop reads CASSGRDSQETQYF. Here the CDR3 DNA reads TGTGCCAGCAGCGGACGGGACAGTCAAGAGACCCAGTACTTC.

There are a few counts of this clonotype. The genes are TRBV11-2 and TRBJ1-1; D not certain. Trimming took off 5 bases at V and 3 bases at J, with 25 bases between the two ends. This CDR3 comprises 18 residues. The germline V gene has CDR1 SGHAT and CDR2 FQNNGV. The CDR3 DNA reads TGTGCCAGCAGCCCGCGTGCAGTTCAGGACGGTTGGGACACTGAAGCTTTCTTT. Translated, it gives CASSPRAVQDGWDTEAFF.

This clonotype was detected many times. This sequence joins TRBV27 and TRBJ2-3; 7 nucleotides agree with TRBD2. There are 18 residues in the CDR3. Unmatched junction bases numbered 14, after V lost 5 bases and J lost 0 bases. CDR1 and CDR2 (germline): MNHEY, SMNVEV (reference sequence). As DNA, the CDR3 is TGTGCCAGCAGTCAAGACCCCGCTATGCGGGGGAGCACAGATACGCAGTATTTT. Protein product: CASSQDPAMRGSTDTQYF.

The rearrangement links TRBV7-8 to TRBJ2-4, with D perhaps TRBD2 (5 bases). V was shortened by 4 bases and J by 3 bases, with 19 bases between the two germline ends. This CDR3 has 17 amino acids. Germline CDR1 reads SGHVS; CDR2 reads FQNEAQ. CDR3 region: CASSSILVPFGKNIQYF. The CDR3 region has the DNA TGTGCCAGCAGCTCTATACTAGTTCCGTTCGGCAAAAACATTCAGTACTTC.

J is TRBJ1-2 and V is TRBV7-2, with a tentative D call TRBD1 (6 bases). Per germline, CDR1 SGHTA and CDR2 FQGNSA. CDR3 size: 16 residues. Trimming shortened V by 5 bases and J by 6 bases, and 22 bases separated the two germline ends. The CDR3 nucleotides are TGTGCCAGCAGCCCCCCCGGCGGGGGGGCGCGGAATGGCTACACCTTC. Its translation is CASSPPGGGARNGYTF.

In this sample, this clonotype turned up a few times. The V and J genes are TRBV27 and TRBJ2-7; TRBD1 aligns across 8 bases. The CDR3 length is 14 residues. Germline V CDR1 and CDR2: MNHEY, SMNVEV (reference sequence). J gave up 2 bases and V 6 bases, and 6 bases lay outside the gene matches. CDR3 in amino acids: CASSYGQGAYEQYF. The CDR3 region has the DNA TGTGCCAGCAGCTATGGACAGGGAGCCTACGAGCAGTACTTC.

The chain employs TRBV7-2 and TRBJ1-2; no reliable D call. Trimming stripped 1 base from V and 8 bases from J, with 11 bases between. Germline CDR1 and CDR2: SGHTA and FQGNSA. The CDR3 loop spans 13 amino acids. The chain's CDR3 is CASSLVGGFGYTF. In nucleotides, the CDR3 is TGTGCCAGCAGCTTAGTAGGAGGGTTCGGCTACACCTTC.

The gene calls are TRBV7-9 and TRBJ1-1, with D uncertain. Germline CDR1 and CDR2: SEHNR and FQNEAQ (reference sequence). The V end lost 6 bases, the J end lost 0 bases, and 8 bases lay between the germline ends. The CDR3 is 13 amino acids. In DNA, the CDR3 is TGTGCCAGCAGACCCACCCTGAACACTGAAGCTTTCTTT. This translates into CASRPTLNTEAFF.

In its sample, this clonotype was seen a few times. The rearrangement joins TRBV18 to TRBJ1-2; D gene unclear. The CDR3 runs to 16 residues. The V gene's germline CDR1 is KGHSH and CDR2 LQKENI. Trimming left V 3 bases short and J 4 bases short, with 18 bases between. The CDR3 here is CASSPQGSASGYGYTF. The CDR3 bases are TGTGCCAGCTCACCCCAAGGTTCTGCAAGCGGCTATGGCTACACCTTC.

A few counts support this clonotype. This chain links TRBV18 with TRBJ2-5, with D tentatively TRBD1 (6 bases). The germline V gene encodes CDR1 KGHSH and CDR2 LQKENI. This CDR3 contains 15 residues. Trimming shortened V by 6 bases and J by 3 bases, and 17 bases separated the two germline ends. The CDR3 coding sequence is TGTGCCAGCTCCCCGGACAGCCCCCTCGAAGAGACCCAGTACTTC. As protein: CASSPDSPLEETQYF.

V gene TRBV20-1 combines with J gene TRBJ1-1; D is unresolved. Germline loops: CDR1 DFQATT, CDR2 SNEGSKA (reference sequence). Trimming removed 7 bases from V and 3 bases from J, with 9 bases in between. CDR3 length equals 11 residues. The CDR3 loop reads CSGAADTEAFF. CDR3 in DNA: TGCAGTGGGGCGGCGGACACTGAAGCTTTCTTT.

V usage is TRBV5-1 and J usage is TRBJ2-7; D perhaps matches TRBD1 (6 bases). CDR1 is SGHRS and CDR2 is YFSETQ in the germline V gene. The CDR3 length is 14 residues. The V end lost 4 bases, the J end lost 2 bases, and 13 bases lay between the germline ends. CDR3 loop: CASSPWGHTYEQYF. The CDR3 DNA reads TGCGCCAGCAGCCCCTGGGGGCATACCTACGAGCAGTACTTC. The full variable domain, completed using reference TRBV5-1 and TRBJ2-7, is KAGVTQTPRYLIKTRGQQVTLSCSPISGHRSVSWYQQTPGQGLQFLFEYFSETQRNKGNFPGRFSGRQFSNSRSEMNVSTLELGDSALYLCASSPWGHTYEQYFGPGTRLTVT.

This clonotype turned up a few times. The chain combines TRBV20-1 with TRBJ2-5; possibly TRBD2 for D (5 bases). V shed 3 bases and J shed 5 bases, with 10 bases lying between them. The CDR3 covers 12 residues. CDR1 is DFQATT and CDR2 is SNEGSKA in the germline V gene (reference sequence). This CDR3 is CSASGGRETQYF. The CDR3 DNA is TGCAGTGCTAGCGGCGGGCGGGAGACCCAGTACTTC.

This clonotype appeared a few times. The chain links TRBV7-9 to TRBJ2-1; D not certain. Looked up from germline, CDR1 is SEHNR and CDR2 is FQNEAQ (reference sequence). Trimming removed 3 bases from V and 8 bases from J, with 2 bases in between. The CDR3 totals 10 residues. CDR3 coding DNA: TGTGCCAGCAGCTTCGATGAGCAGTTCTTC. Translation: CASSFDEQFF.

The chain couples TRBV12-3 or TRBV12-4 to TRBJ2-3, with 10 bases lining up with TRBD2. The CDR3 is made up of 17 amino acids. The trim removed 10 bases at V and 5 bases at J, leaving 18 bases unmatched. The CDR3 sequence is CANTLASGSRGKDTQYF. CDR3 nucleotides: TGTGCCAACACCCTCGCTAGCGGGAGTAGGGGAAAAGATACGCAGTATTTT.

The genes are TRBV5-1 and TRBJ2-2, with 7 bases aligning to TRBD1. The V and J ends lost 4 bases and 7 bases, in that order; junction bases with no gene match: 10. The CDR3 has 15 amino acids. Germline V gene sequence: CDR1 SGHRS, CDR2 YFSETQ. CDR3 bases: TGCGCCAGCAGCCTGGCCGGGACAGATGGCGGGGAGCTGTTTTTT. Protein sequence: CASSLAGTDGGELFF.

For this clonotype: At one of its ends the junction is not consistent with the germline gene, which may arise from a read error. The rearrangement joins TRBV20-1 to TRBJ2-1, with TRBD2 matching over 7 bases. CDR1 is DFQATT, CDR2 SNEGSKA, per germline (reference sequence). This CDR3 is built from 13 residues. CDR3 region: CSVRRLADNEQFF. The CDR3 DNA reads as TGCAGTGTTAGACGGCTAGCGGACAATGAGCAGTTCTTC.